The subject of this entry is one TCR beta chain. What it binds is not known. This entry belongs to a study of cytomegalovirus exposure and HLA in healthy donors. Study results and caveats: Later analysis suggested most CMV-associated TCR beta chains were HLA-restricted.

Use of 60 Vbeta and 13 Jbeta primers characterized the PCR. The table came from immunoSEQ multiplex PCR; TCRdb's copy has only in-frame clones and leaves some out. This table has about 91,000 clones, just under 90% appearing once. Per the germline V gene, CDR1 is MNHEY and CDR2 is SMNVEV (reference sequence). V was clipped by 4 bases and J by 1 base; unmatched bases: 8. CDR3 length: 17 residues. Sequencing was performed on PBMCs. The TCR originated in a man in his late teens or twenties in good health and CMV-seronegative. The genes are TRBV27 and TRBJ2-2; 8 bases fit TRBD1. This chain's CDR3 is CASSYQQGEVNTGELFF. The DNA for the CDR3 is TGTGCCAGCAGTTACCAACAGGGGGAAGTGAACACCGGGGAGCTGTTTTTT.